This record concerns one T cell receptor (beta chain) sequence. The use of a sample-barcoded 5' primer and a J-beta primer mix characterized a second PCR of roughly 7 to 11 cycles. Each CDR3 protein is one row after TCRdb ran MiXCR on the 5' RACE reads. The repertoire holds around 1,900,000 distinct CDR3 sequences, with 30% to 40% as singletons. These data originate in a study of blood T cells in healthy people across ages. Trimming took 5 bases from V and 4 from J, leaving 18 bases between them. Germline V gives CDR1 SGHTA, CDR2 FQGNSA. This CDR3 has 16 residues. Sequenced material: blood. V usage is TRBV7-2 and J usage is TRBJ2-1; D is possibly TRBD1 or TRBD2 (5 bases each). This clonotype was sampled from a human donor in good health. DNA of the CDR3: TGTGCCAGCAGCCGCTTCGGGGCTAGTCTTTACAATGAGCAGTTCTTC. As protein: CASSRFGASLYNEQFF.